Below are 3 T cell receptor beta chains sequenced from a single sample in a study of cytomegalovirus exposure and HLA in healthy donors. The PCR had 60 Vbeta and 13 Jbeta primers. Measured with immunoSEQ multiplex PCR; TCRdb has only the in-frame clones, and not every one. The sample records 150,000 to 200,000 clones, roughly 77% being singletons. The material sequenced was PBMCs. The origin of the receptors is a woman between 45 and 65 years old in good health and CMV-seronegative.

The chain employs TRBV18 and TRBJ2-1; 7 positions agree with TRBD1. V trimming: 3 bases; J trimming: 5 bases; junction bases outside the gene matches: 4. The CDR3 sequence is 14 residues long. Germline CDR1 reads KGHSH; CDR2 reads LQKENI. The CDR3 sequence: CASSPRQGDNEQFF. The DNA for the CDR3 is TGTGCCAGCTCACCGAGGCAGGGGGACAATGAGCAGTTCTTC.

The rearrangement joins TRBV4-1 to TRBJ1-5; no definite D call. CDR3 length: 16 amino acids. Germline values: CDR1 MGHRA, CDR2 YSYEKL. V lost 0 bases, J lost 1 base, and 10 bases lay in between. The CDR3 bases are TGCGCCAGCAGCCAAGATAAGGAGCCGAGCAATCAGCCCCAGCATTTT. This translates into CASSQDKEPSNQPQHF.

V and J are TRBV2 and TRBJ1-5; D unresolved. Germline V gene sequence: CDR1 SNHLY, CDR2 FYNNEI. With 4 bases removed from V and 1 base from J, the gap between germline ends came to 8 bases. The CDR3 totals 14 residues. Here the CDR3 reads CASSVQQSNQPQHF. In DNA, the CDR3 is TGTGCCAGCAGTGTACAACAGAGCAATCAGCCCCAGCATTTT.